This T cell receptor beta chain was sequenced during a study of cytomegalovirus exposure and HLA in healthy donors. Study-level points and caveats: Per a prior analysis, the majority of TCR beta V segments were productive roughly 87% or roughly 30% of the time. A later examination showed that TCR association rates differed by HLA locus, with DRB1 most and HLA-C fewest. In vitro experiments confirmed that a few CMV-associated chains were specific for CMV antigens.

Primers for the PCR totalled 60 Vbeta and 13 Jbeta. Profiling relied on immunoSEQ multiplex PCR, and the TCRdb table lists in-frame clones only, not all of them. Here the sample spans 150,000 to 200,000 clones, 70% to 85% being singletons. The V gene's germline CDR1 is MGHDK and CDR2 SYGVNS. V lost 5 bases and J 2 bases, leaving 10 bases between the germline ends. This CDR3 region has 13 residues. Concerning this clone itself: Its target is unknown.

The chain employs TRBV25-1 and TRBJ2-7; D is ambiguous. The receptor's source is a woman in her twenties or thirties in good health and CMV-seropositive. The sequencing sample was made of PBMCs. Here the CDR3 DNA reads TGTGCCAGCAGTACGTTCGAGCCCTACGAGCAGTACTTC. It translates to CASSTFEPYEQYF.